This T cell receptor beta chain is drawn from a study of T-cell reconstitution after alpha-beta-depleted transplantation in children. Findings and limits, study-wide: Several hundred graft clones that had expanded were reportedly the source of alpha-beta T cells about two months after transplant. The high TCRbeta diversity at day 60 in some patients came from surviving recipient T cells and thymic progenitors.

This clonotype was counted a few times. Its antigen remains unidentified. Unique molecular identifiers tagged the TCRbeta library. TCRdb fed the PCR reads into MiXCR, producing one record per CDR3 protein. Seen here are about 510,000 distinct CDR3 sequences, 11% observed once, and the top ten hold around 15%. This CDR3 comprises 15 residues. Trimming pared 0 bases from V and 5 bases from J, leaving 13 bases between. The V gene's germline CDR1 is PRHDT and CDR2 FYEKMQ (reference sequence). The source is a female patient between 2 and 15 years old who had a stem cell transplant for aplastic anemia, so the T cells may come from the graft donor. This sample comprised PBMCs, mostly from graft donor cells, obtained 180 days after TCRalphabeta/CD19-depleted stem cell transplant. The genes are TRBV13 and TRBJ2-5; D is unresolved. As DNA, the CDR3 is TGTGCCAGCAGCTTAGGCCGGCACAGCCAGGAGACCCAGTACTTC. Translated: CASSLGRHSQETQYF.